A single sample gave rise to the 23 T cell receptor beta chains below, sequenced in a study of Ad26.COV2.S vaccination and SARS-CoV-2 variants. Clones were read by immunoSEQ multiplex PCR, and TCRdb kept only the in-frame ones, dropping some. The data contain fewer than 100,000 clones, 82% of them singletons. The source was peripheral blood, collected after recovery from COVID-19. Receptor source: a human donor who had recovered from COVID-19.

Only one count was recorded for this clone. This chain connects TRBV6-6 to TRBJ1-1; D ambiguous. CDR3 length: 14 residues. V was cut by 6 bases and J by 0 bases, with 11 bases left in between. Per germline, CDR1 MNHNY and CDR2 SVGAGI (reference sequence). CDR3 in DNA: TGTGCCAGCAGACCCAAAACATTGAACACTGAAGCTTTCTTT. Its protein is CASRPKTLNTEAFF.

V is TRBV5-1 and J is TRBJ2-5; 7 bases align to TRBD2. Germline trimming cut 7 bases from V and 1 base from J; bases unmatched to any gene: 10. The CDR3 extends over 15 amino acids. The germline gives CDR1 SGHRS, CDR2 YFSETQ. CDR3 region: CASRTLTSAQETQYF. Written as DNA, the CDR3 is TGCGCCAGCCGGACCCTAACTAGCGCCCAAGAGACCCAGTACTTC.

The rearrangement links TRBV7-9 to TRBJ2-3; no reliable D call. Trimming stripped 5 bases from V and 0 bases from J, with 12 bases between. Germline CDR1 reads SEHNR; CDR2 reads FQNEAQ (reference sequence). This CDR3 has 15 amino acids. The CDR3 loop reads CASSDPGHSTDTQYF. The CDR3 DNA reads as TGTGCCAGCAGCGATCCGGGCCATAGCACAGATACGCAGTATTTT.

V and J are TRBV4-1 and TRBJ2-5, with D possibly being TRBD2 (5 bases). The CDR3 runs to 15 residues. V lost 1 base to trimming and J lost 5 bases, with 14 bases between them. Germline V gene lookup returns CDR1 MGHRA and CDR2 YSYEKL. The CDR3 reads CASSQVEGLGETQYF. Written as DNA, the CDR3 is TGCGCCAGCAGCCAAGTTGAGGGTCTTGGGGAGACCCAGTACTTC.

This clone came up once. J is TRBJ2-5 and V is TRBV9, with 13 bases aligning to TRBD2. The V and J ends lost 4 bases and 2 bases, in that order; junction bases with no gene match: 5. This CDR3 comprises 16 residues. Germline V gene sequence: CDR1 SGDLS, CDR2 YYNGEE. This CDR3 is CASSPRTSGSQETQYF. In DNA, the CDR3 is TGTGCCAGCAGCCCCAGGACTAGCGGGAGTCAAGAGACCCAGTACTTC.

The chain recombines TRBV5-8 with TRBJ2-2, with 13 nucleotides matching TRBD2. The CDR3 is 18 amino acids. Trimming removed 2 bases from V and 4 bases from J; junction bases left unmatched: 8. Germline values: CDR1 SGHTS, CDR2 YDEGEE. The CDR3 region is CASSLMGLAGPFTGELFF. The CDR3 DNA sequence: TGTGCCAGCAGCTTAATGGGACTAGCGGGACCGTTCACCGGGGAGCTGTTTTTT.

The V and J genes are TRBV5-1 and TRBJ1-3; possible D gene TRBD1, 6 bases. V was pared by 1 base and J by 4 bases, with 9 bases between. Germline V gene lookup returns CDR1 SGHRS and CDR2 YFSETQ. The CDR3 runs 14 residues. In nucleotides, the CDR3 is TGCGCCAGCAGCTTGACAGGGTACGGAAACACCATATATTTT. Amino acids: CASSLTGYGNTIYF.

This clone showed up just a few times. This chain links TRBV6-6 with TRBJ2-7, with TRBD2 matching over 7 bases. In germline, CDR1 is MNHNY, CDR2 SVGAGI (reference sequence). Trimming at V came to 5 bases and at J to 3 bases, leaving 4 bases not matched to a gene. This CDR3 has 13 amino acids. CDR3 in DNA: TGTGCCAGCAGTAGAGGGACTAACTACGAGCAGTACTTC. Translating it yields CASSRGTNYEQYF.

V is TRBV14 and J is TRBJ2-1; 9 bases line up with TRBD1. This CDR3 spans 16 amino acids. V was clipped by 2 bases and J by 6 bases; unmatched bases: 8. CDR1 SGHDN and CDR2 FVKESK come from the germline V gene. The CDR3 sequence is CASSQTTGGFGNEQFF. The CDR3 region has the DNA TGTGCCAGCAGCCAAACGACAGGGGGTTTTGGCAATGAGCAGTTCTTC.

J is TRBJ1-5 and V is TRBV7-9; 7 bases line up with TRBD1. V was pared by 5 bases and J by 4 bases, with 8 bases of the junction left unmatched. Germline V gene sequence: CDR1 SEHNR, CDR2 FQNEAQ (reference sequence). The CDR3 is made up of 15 amino acids. CDR3 DNA sequence: TGTGCCAGCAGCCAGGGGACAGACAAAAATCAGCCCCAGCATTTT. Amino acid sequence: CASSQGTDKNQPQHF.

The chain employs TRBV3-1 (or the pseudogene TRBV3-2) and TRBJ2-7; D might be TRBD2 (5 bases). CDR1 is LGHDT, CDR2 YNNKEL, per germline (reference sequence). This CDR3 region has 13 residues. Trimming took off 5 bases at V and 6 bases at J, with 14 bases between the two ends. The CDR3 region has the DNA TGTGCCAGCAGCTTGGGAGTCCTCGGCGAGCAGTACTTC. This gives the protein CASSLGVLGEQYF.

This sequence joins TRBV24-1 and TRBJ2-1; no definite D call. V shed 6 bases and J shed 0 bases, with 8 bases lying between them. The CDR3 totals 14 residues. Germline V lookup: CDR1 KGHDR, CDR2 SFDVKD. This CDR3 is CATSSLSSYNEQFF. CDR3 nucleotides: TGTGCCACCAGTTCGTTAAGCTCCTACAATGAGCAGTTCTTC.

This clone was observed a handful of times. This chain joins TRBV10-3 and TRBJ2-7; D is unclear. V lost 0 bases and J lost 2, with 8 bases in between. Germline CDR1 ENHRY, CDR2 SYGVKD. The CDR3 length is 14 residues. CDR3 sequence (DNA): TGTGCCATCAGTGAGTCGAAGGGAACCTACGAGCAGTACTTC. Translation gives CAISESKGTYEQYF.

The chain has TRBV28 and TRBJ1-5; D is ambiguous. V was pared by 5 bases and J by 6 bases, with 20 bases between. The germline V gene has CDR1 MDHEN and CDR2 SYDVKM. The length of the CDR3 is 16 residues. CDR3: CASSVREPRMGQPQHF. In DNA, the CDR3 is TGTGCCAGCAGTGTCCGGGAGCCCCGGATGGGTCAGCCCCAGCATTTT.

The rearrangement uses TRBV19 and TRBJ2-5, with 8 bases identical to TRBD1. From germline, CDR1 is LNHDA and CDR2 SQIVND (reference sequence). CDR3 length equals 13 residues. Losses at the gene ends were 7 bases for V and 4 bases for J; bases not matched to a gene: 5. In DNA, the CDR3 is TGTGCCAGTATTCAGGGGGCCAGAGAGACCCAGTACTTC. Amino acid sequence: CASIQGARETQYF.

The rearrangement links TRBV4-1 to TRBJ1-6; TRBD1 matches at 9 bases. The V segment lost 2 bases and the J segment 9 bases; nucleotides outside the gene matches: 5. This CDR3 spans 15 amino acids. Germline-derived CDR1 and CDR2 are MGHRA and YSYEKL. The CDR3 protein is CASSQKQGASSPLHF. For the CDR3, the DNA is TGCGCCAGCAGCCAAAAACAGGGGGCTAGTTCACCCCTCCACTTT.

The chain is built from TRBV7-3 and TRBJ2-5, with D tentatively TRBD2 (6 bases). Deletions cut 5 bases from V and 5 bases from J, with 12 bases between. The CDR3 sequence is 13 residues long. The germline gives CDR1 SGHTA, CDR2 FQGTGA. The CDR3 sequence is CASSQSSGETQYF. CDR3 sequence (DNA): TGTGCCAGCAGCCAATCAAGCGGGGAGACCCAGTACTTC.

The chain carries TRBV10-3 and TRBJ2-3, with 12 bases that match TRBD2. The CDR3 loop spans 14 amino acids. V gave up 8 bases and J gave up 0 bases; unmatched junction bases: 0. Germline V gene sequence: CDR1 ENHRY, CDR2 SYGVKD. This CDR3 is CAIGTSGSTDTQYF. DNA of the CDR3: TGTGCCATCGGGACTAGCGGGAGCACAGATACGCAGTATTTT.

V gene TRBV5-3 combines with J gene TRBJ2-7; D gene ambiguous. TRBV5-3 is assigned to the ORF class and has an uncertain function. The CDR3 runs 14 residues. Trimming removed 5 bases from V and 6 bases from J, with 18 bases in between. CDR3 DNA: TGTGCCAGAAGTAATCAGGACCCGCCTAGCGAGCAGTACTTC. It is translated as CARSNQDPPSEQYF.

This chain uses TRBV9 with TRBJ2-5; weak D call: TRBD2 (5 bases). V was shortened by 0 bases and J by 1 base, with 7 bases between the two germline ends. From germline, CDR1 is SGDLS and CDR2 YYNGEE. The CDR3 runs 14 residues. The CDR3 sequence is CASSVVATQETQYF. The CDR3 region has the DNA TGTGCCAGCAGCGTAGTAGCGACCCAAGAGACCCAGTACTTC.

The CDR3 sequence is CASSQLAGGPSNEQFF. The CDR3 DNA is TGTGCCAGCAGTCAACTAGCGGGAGGACCATCGAATGAGCAGTTCTTC. V and J are TRBV6-6 and TRBJ2-1; 12 positions match TRBD2. Looked up from germline, CDR1 is MNHNY and CDR2 is SVGAGI (reference sequence). Germline trimming cut 5 bases from V and 7 bases from J; bases unmatched to any gene: 9. The CDR3 spans 16 residues.

The chain carries TRBV11-2 and TRBJ1-2; 9 nucleotides agree with TRBD1. V shed 5 bases and J 7 bases; nucleotides not matched to a gene: 5. CDR1 is SGHAT, CDR2 FQNNGV, per germline. This CDR3 is built from 13 residues. Here the CDR3 DNA reads TGTGCCAGCAGCCAACAGGGGGCCGGTGGCTACACCTTC. This codes for CASSQQGAGGYTF. The variable domain in full, with the rest retrieved from reference TRBV11-2 and TRBJ1-2, is EAGVAQSPRYKIIEKRQSVAFWCNPISGHATLYWYQQILGQGPKLLIQFQNNGVVDDSQLPKDRFSAERLKGVDSTLKIQPAKLEDSAVYLCASSQQGAGGYTFGSGTRLTVV.

This chain joins TRBV5-4 and TRBJ1-1, with D perhaps TRBD1 (5 bases). The CDR3 covers 16 residues. Deletions cut 1 base from V and 0 bases from J, with 13 bases between. Per the germline V gene, CDR1 is SGHNT and CDR2 is YYREEE (reference sequence). Here the CDR3 reads CASSLTRGVVNTEAFF. The CDR3 DNA reads TGTGCCAGCAGCTTGACGAGGGGAGTTGTGAACACTGAAGCTTTCTTT.